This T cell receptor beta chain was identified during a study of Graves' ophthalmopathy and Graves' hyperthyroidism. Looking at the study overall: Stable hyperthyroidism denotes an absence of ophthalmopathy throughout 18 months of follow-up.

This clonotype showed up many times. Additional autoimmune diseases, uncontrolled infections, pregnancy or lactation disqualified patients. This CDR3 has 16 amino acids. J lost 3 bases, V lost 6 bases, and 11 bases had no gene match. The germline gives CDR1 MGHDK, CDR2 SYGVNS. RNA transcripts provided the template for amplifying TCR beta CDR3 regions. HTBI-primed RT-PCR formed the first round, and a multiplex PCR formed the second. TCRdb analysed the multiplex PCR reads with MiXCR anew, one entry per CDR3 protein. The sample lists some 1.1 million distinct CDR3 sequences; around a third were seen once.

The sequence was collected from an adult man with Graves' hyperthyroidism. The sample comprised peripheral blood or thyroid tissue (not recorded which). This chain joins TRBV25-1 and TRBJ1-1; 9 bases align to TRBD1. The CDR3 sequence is CASRETGTGRHTEAFF. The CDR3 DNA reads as TGTGCCAGCAGGGAAACCGGGACAGGGAGACACACTGAAGCTTTCTTT.